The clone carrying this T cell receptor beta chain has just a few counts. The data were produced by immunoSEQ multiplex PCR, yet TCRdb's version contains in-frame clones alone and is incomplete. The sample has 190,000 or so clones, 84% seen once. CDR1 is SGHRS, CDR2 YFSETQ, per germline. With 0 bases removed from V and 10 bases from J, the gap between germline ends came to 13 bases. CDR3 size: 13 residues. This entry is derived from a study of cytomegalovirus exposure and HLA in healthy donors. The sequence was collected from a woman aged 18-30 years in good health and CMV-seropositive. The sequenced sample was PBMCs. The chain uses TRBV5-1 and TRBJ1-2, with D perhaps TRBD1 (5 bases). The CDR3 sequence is CASSLDTGGYYTF. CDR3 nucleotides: TGCGCCAGCAGCTTGGACACCGGGGGTTACTACACCTTC.